Listed here is a single TCR beta chain. This sample was taken from a study of shared T cell receptors in the human thymus. Produced via immunoSEQ multiplex PCR; TCRdb's table is partial and in-frame only. Here the sample spans under 850,000 clones, 85% to 90% being singletons. The CDR3 runs to 15 residues. The germline CDR1 and CDR2 sequences are LGHNA and YNFKEQ. Trimming took 1 base from V and 5 from J, leaving 14 bases between them. This sample was shared with a second study, whose subject was human thymus T cells. This second study notes: Healthy Finnish infants having corrective surgery for congenital heart defects served as donors. Resections from corrective heart surgery supplied the thymus tissue. Usage of V and J genes appeared biased in thymic and blood repertoires. Reports from related research described highly overlapping thymic repertoires among unrelated individuals.

Sequenced: thymocytes. This TCR was sampled from a boy younger than two with a congenital heart defect. The J gene is TRBJ1-2, the V gene TRBV4-2, with no clear D. CDR3 amino acids: CASSQVRSHQYGYTF. The CDR3 bases are TGTGCCAGCAGCCAAGTACGTAGTCACCAATATGGCTACACCTTC.